These T cell receptor beta chains were read from a single sample in a study of PD-1 blockade in mismatch repair-deficient tumors. The assay was immunoSEQ multiplex PCR, and TCRdb's table has in-frame clones only and misses some. The sample has about 68,000 clones, approximately 80% seen once. The sample was peripheral blood, taken 2 weeks after starting pembrolizumab. Receptors originate from an adult with mismatch repair-deficient cancer. Each CDR3 is given with its conserved first and last residue. A D gene is named only where the DNA matches it firmly. Size is stated for part of the rows, as once, few or many counts, or as a class when the clone is expanded.

j_call v_call clone_size d_call cdr3_aa cdr3_nt
TRBJ1-1 TRBV14 - - CASSRVLGTEAFF TGTGCCAGCAGCAGGGTGTTGGGCACTGAAGCTTTCTTT
TRBJ2-7 TRBV7-9 - - CASSLGQGMGEQYF TGTGCCAGCAGCTTAGGTCAGGGTATGGGTGAGCAGTACTTC
TRBJ2-3 TRBV5-1 - TRBD2 CASSSRISGIIGSDTQYF TGCGCCAGCAGCTCAAGGATCAGCGGGATAATAGGATCAGATACGCAGTATTTT
TRBJ2-2 TRBV5-6 - - CASSLEWNYTGELFF TGTGCCAGCAGCTTGGAGTGGAATTACACCGGGGAGCTGTTTTTT
TRBJ1-1 TRBV28 - - CASKYRNTEAFF TGTGCCAGCAAATACAGGAACACTGAAGCTTTCTTT
TRBJ1-2 TRBV5-4 few TRBD1 CASSPGQEIWGYTF TGTGCCAGCAGCCCAGGACAGGAGATATGGGGCTACACCTTC
TRBJ2-5 TRBV7-7 - TRBD1 CASSVTGGETQYF TGTGCTAGCAGCGTTACAGGGGGGGAGACCCAGTACTTC
TRBJ1-4 TRBV12-5 - - CASGLQQNEKLFF TGTGCTAGTGGTTTGCAACAGAATGAAAAACTGTTTTTT
TRBJ1-1 TRBV2 - - CASRAHGTSAEAFF TGTGCCAGCAGGGCCCACGGGACATCGGCTGAAGCTTTCTTT
TRBJ2-7 TRBV29-1 - - CSVEGVRDSGSEQYF TGCAGCGTTGAAGGGGTGCGGGATTCGGGTAGCGAGCAGTACTTC
TRBJ1-1 TRBV12-5 - - CASGLSVDTEAFF TGTGCTAGTGGCCTCAGCGTCGACACTGAAGCTTTCTTT
TRBJ1-2 TRBV11-2 - - CASSPGGTSGYGYTF TGTGCCAGCAGCCCCGGGGGGACATCCGGCTATGGCTACACCTTC
TRBJ2-7 TRBV30 few - CAWDIGGEQYF TGTGCCTGGGACATCGGTGGGGAGCAGTACTTC
TRBJ2-5 TRBV18 - - CASSPIDGRRAQETQYF TGTGCCAGCTCGCCCATTGATGGCCGAAGGGCCCAAGAGACCCAGTACTTC
TRBJ2-2 TRBV18 few TRBD1 CASSPPTGVDTGELFF TGTGCCAGCTCACCGCCGACAGGGGTCGACACCGGGGAGCTGTTTTTT
TRBJ2-1 TRBV9 - - CASSGDADEQFF TGTGCCAGCAGCGGAGACGCAGATGAGCAGTTCTTC
TRBJ1-4 TRBV5-8 once - CASSTGTGYEKLFF TGTGCCAGCAGCACCGGGACGGGGTATGAAAAACTGTTTTTT
TRBJ1-5 TRBV29-1 - - CSGTGEPSNQPQHF TGCAGCGGTACTGGGGAGCCTAGCAATCAGCCCCAGCATTTT
TRBJ2-5 TRBV18 - - CASSPRLKETQYF TGTGCCAGCTCACCACGGCTGAAAGAGACCCAGTACTTC
TRBJ1-1 TRBV30 - - CATKYYRKGGLMNTEAFF TGTGCCACAAAATACTACAGGAAGGGGGGCCTGATGAACACTGAAGCTTTCTTT
TRBJ2-6 TRBV9 few - CASSVEGFSGANVLTF TGTGCCAGCAGCGTAGAGGGGTTCTCTGGGGCCAACGTCCTGACTTTC
TRBJ2-3 TRBV2 once - CATTGSRKDTQYF TGTGCCACCACAGGGTCCAGGAAAGATACGCAGTATTTT
TRBJ1-5 TRBV6-6 - - CASSSRGGNQPQHF TGTGCCAGCAGTAGCCGGGGGGGCAATCAGCCCCAGCATTTT
TRBJ2-5 TRBV9 - - CASSVGGETQYF TGTGCCAGCAGCGTAGGGGGAGAGACCCAGTACTTC
TRBJ2-1 TRBV19 many TRBD1 CASSMQTGGGNEQFF TGTGCCAGTAGTATGCAGACAGGGGGTGGCAATGAGCAGTTCTTC
TRBJ1-2 TRBV6-1 - - CASSEVLVRTAVSGYTF TGTGCCAGCAGTGAAGTTCTAGTGCGGACGGCCGTCTCGGGCTACACCTTC
TRBJ1-1 TRBV7-7 few - CASSLRENTEAFF TGTGCTAGCAGCTTAAGAGAAAACACTGAAGCTTTCTTT
TRBJ1-1 TRBV30 - TRBD1 CAWSVDRGTEAFF TGTGCCTGGAGTGTAGACAGGGGGACTGAAGCTTTCTTT
TRBJ2-3 TRBV30 - - CLCPTQYF TGTCTCTGTCCTACGCAGTATTTT
TRBJ2-3 TRBV7-9 - - CASTAGTHEGDTQYF TGTGCCAGCACTGCCGGGACACATGAGGGAGATACGCAGTATTTT
TRBJ2-7 TRBV5-4 medium-sized TRBD2 CASSQQGLAGSGQYF TGTGCCAGCAGCCAGCAGGGACTAGCGGGCTCAGGGCAGTACTTC
TRBJ2-2 TRBV5-1 - TRBD1 CASSPGQGINGELFF TGCGCCAGCAGCCCCGGACAGGGTATCAACGGGGAGCTGTTTTTT
TRBJ2-6 TRBV18 - TRBD1 CASSPPGQGSGANVLTF TGTGCCAGCTCACCACCAGGACAGGGTTCTGGGGCCAACGTCCTGACTTTC
TRBJ2-7 TRBV7-9 few TRBD2 CASSYSSGSSYEQYF TGTGCCAGCAGCTACTCTAGCGGGAGCTCCTACGAGCAGTACTTC
TRBJ2-3 TRBV7-8 - TRBD1 CASSQGTVETDTQYF TGTGCCAGCAGCCAGGGGACAGTAGAAACAGATACGCAGTATTTT
TRBJ1-2 TRBV6-1 - - CASRGTLANYGYTF TGTGCCAGCAGGGGCACCTTAGCTAACTATGGCTACACCTTC
TRBJ2-1 TRBV28 - TRBD1 CASNNLDRGDNEQFF TGTGCCAGCAATAATCTCGACAGGGGAGACAATGAGCAGTTCTTC
TRBJ2-1 TRBV15 once - CATSPGRNYPKYNEQFF TGTGCCACGTCACCGGGACGAAATTACCCGAAATACAATGAGCAGTTCTTC
TRBJ1-5 TRBV27 - TRBD1 CASRGTGGGEQPQHF TGTGCCAGCAGGGGGACAGGGGGCGGGGAACAGCCCCAGCATTTT
TRBJ1-1 TRBV5-1 - - CASSSSGDPNTEAFF TGCGCCAGCAGCTCATCAGGGGACCCGAACACTGAAGCTTTCTTT
TRBJ2-7 TRBV27 - TRBD2 CASSPAGMGGGYEQYF TGTGCCAGCAGTCCAGCGGGGATGGGGGGTGGATACGAGCAGTACTTC
TRBJ1-1 TRBV5-4 once - CASRRQSGAMNTEAFF TGTGCCAGCAGACGACAGTCGGGGGCTATGAACACTGAAGCTTTCTTT
TRBJ2-4 TRBV6-5 - - CASLGPAKNIQYF TGTGCCAGTTTGGGACCGGCCAAAAACATTCAGTACTTC
TRBJ2-7 TRBV5-1 - TRBD1 CASSLVARGSYEQYF TGCGCCAGCAGCTTGGTAGCCAGGGGGTCCTACGAGCAGTACTTC
TRBJ2-1 TRBV27 - - CASSLIYESSYNEQFF TGTGCCAGCAGTTTAATATACGAGAGCTCCTACAATGAGCAGTTCTTC
TRBJ2-6 TRBV21-1 - - CASYIKPGQGYSGPSGANVLTF TGTGCCAGCTATATTAAACCGGGACAGGGTTATAGTGGGCCTTCTGGGGCCAACGTCCTGACTTTC
TRBJ2-3 TRBV5-1 - TRBD2 CASTKEASGTDTQYF TGCGCCAGCACCAAGGAGGCTAGCGGTACAGATACGCAGTATTTT
TRBJ2-2 TRBV7-9 - - CASRVERGNTGELFF TGTGCCAGCAGAGTGGAGAGGGGGAACACCGGGGAGCTGTTTTTT
TRBJ2-7 TRBV5-5 - - CASSLALASYEQYF TGTGCCAGCAGCTTGGCGCTAGCTTCCTACGAGCAGTACTTC
TRBJ2-7 TRBV25-1 - - CASRGYEQYF TGTGCCAGCAGAGGATACGAGCAGTACTTC
TRBJ2-6 TRBV19 - TRBD1 CASRPPPGTRGQVTGANVLTF TGTGCCAGTAGACCCCCTCCGGGAACCAGGGGGCAGGTTACTGGGGCCAACGTCCTGACTTTC
TRBJ1-1 TRBV14 - - CASSQVSGRNTEAFF TGTGCCAGCAGCCAAGTGTCAGGGAGGAACACTGAAGCTTTCTTT
TRBJ2-7 TRBV5-6 - TRBD1 CASSLFRDRFHEQYF TGTGCCAGCAGCTTGTTTCGGGACAGGTTCCACGAGCAGTACTTC
TRBJ2-7 TRBV11-3 - - CASSFLEGEQYF TGTGCCAGCAGTTTCCTCGAGGGCGAGCAGTACTTC
TRBJ2-1 TRBV5-6 - - CASSFSVDSYNEQFF TGTGCCAGCAGCTTCTCCGTGGACTCCTACAATGAGCAGTTCTTC
TRBJ2-5 TRBV6-6 - TRBD2 CASSNGLAGGQETQYF TGTGCCAGCAGTAACGGACTAGCGGGAGGACAAGAGACCCAGTACTTC
TRBJ1-3 TRBV5-1 - - CASSLTGRGNTIYF TGCGCCAGCAGCTTGACAGGCCGGGGAAACACCATATATTTT
TRBJ2-7 TRBV6-5 once - CASSSLSSYEQYF TGTGCCAGCAGTTCCCTAAGCTCCTACGAGCAGTACTTC
TRBJ1-2 TRBV28 once - CASSLPTQGNYGYTF TGTGCCAGCAGTTTACCCACGCAGGGGAACTATGGCTACACCTTC
TRBJ2-2 TRBV5-4 few TRBD2 CASSPPEAGNTGELFF TGTGCCAGCAGCCCACCAGAAGCGGGAAACACCGGGGAGCTGTTTTTT